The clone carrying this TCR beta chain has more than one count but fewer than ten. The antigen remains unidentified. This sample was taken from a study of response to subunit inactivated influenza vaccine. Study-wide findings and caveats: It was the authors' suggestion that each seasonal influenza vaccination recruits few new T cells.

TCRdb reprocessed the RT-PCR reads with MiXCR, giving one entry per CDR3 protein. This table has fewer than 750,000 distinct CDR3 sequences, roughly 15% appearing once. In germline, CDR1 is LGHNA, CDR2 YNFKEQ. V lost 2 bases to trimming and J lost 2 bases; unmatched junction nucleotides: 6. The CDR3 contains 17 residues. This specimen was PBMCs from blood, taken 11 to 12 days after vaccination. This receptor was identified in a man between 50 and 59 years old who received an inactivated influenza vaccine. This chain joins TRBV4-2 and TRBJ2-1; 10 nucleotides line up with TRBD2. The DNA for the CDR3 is TGTGCCAGCAGCCAAAAACTAGCGGGACAAGCCTACAATGAGCAGTTCTTC. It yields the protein CASSQKLAGQAYNEQFF.